A single sample gave rise to the 20 T cell receptor beta chains below, sequenced in a study of shared clonotypes between healthy human individuals. Data came from immunoSEQ multiplex PCR; TCRdb stores just in-frame clones and leaves some out. The table lists 2,500,000 or so clones, around 90% of them singletons, with over 0.12% in the top ten. The sequenced sample was naive CD4+ T cells sorted from blood. Subset here: CD45RA+ positively selected. Source of these receptors: a man in his late teens or twenties in good health.

The gene calls are TRBV5-1 and TRBJ1-1; TRBD1 matches 8 bases. The CDR3 is 16 amino acids. Germline loops: CDR1 SGHRS, CDR2 YFSETQ. J gave up 0 bases and V 1 base, and 5 bases lay outside the gene matches. CDR3 amino acids: CASSLQTGALNTEAFF. In nucleotides, the CDR3 is TGCGCCAGCAGCTTGCAGACAGGGGCTTTGAACACTGAAGCTTTCTTT.

The chain employs TRBV29-1 and TRBJ2-3; a weak D match, TRBD2 (5 bases). The V gene's germline CDR1 is SQVTM and CDR2 ANQGSEA. Trimming took 6 bases from V and 0 from J, leaving 19 bases between them. This CDR3 contains 16 residues. Here the CDR3 DNA reads TGCAGCGTGACCATTCCGCGGAGCGGAAGCACAGATACGCAGTATTTT. Translating it yields CSVTIPRSGSTDTQYF.

Details on this clone: The sample carries other DNA sequences with the same CDR3. This chain uses TRBV7-8 with TRBJ2-5, with D unclear. The CDR3 is 13 residues long. V was clipped by 1 base and J by 1 base, with 4 bases between them. The V gene's germline CDR1 is SGHVS and CDR2 FQNEAQ. CDR3 amino acids: CASSLGLQETQYF. The DNA of the CDR3 is TGTGCCAGCAGCTTAGGACTCCAAGAGACCCAGTACTTC.

The rearrangement links TRBV7-2 to TRBJ2-1; 9 bases are a match to TRBD1. J was trimmed by 6 bases and V by 2 bases; bases with no gene match: 8. The CDR3 totals 16 residues. Per germline, CDR1 SGHTA and CDR2 FQGNSA. CDR3 sequence reads: CASSLPGTGLSNEQFF. Written as DNA, the CDR3 is TGTGCCAGCAGCTTACCCGGGACAGGGTTGTCCAATGAGCAGTTCTTC.

The V and J genes are TRBV9 and TRBJ2-1, with 7 bases lining up with TRBD1. The CDR3 runs to 15 residues. CDR1 and CDR2 from the germline V gene are SGDLS and YYNGEE. Trimming at V came to 9 bases and at J to 7 bases, leaving 16 bases not matched to a gene. The CDR3 DNA reads as TGTGCCACCGGAGAGGGGGCTTTTCTATGGAATGAGCAGTTCTTC. Protein sequence: CATGEGAFLWNEQFF.

J is TRBJ2-2 and V is TRBV30, with D tentatively TRBD1 (6 bases). Trimming removed 4 bases at V and 0 bases at J, with 9 bases between. The CDR3 totals 14 residues. From germline, CDR1 is GTSNPN and CDR2 SVGIG (reference sequence). CDR3 in amino acids: CAWTRGPNTGELFF. DNA of the CDR3: TGTGCCTGGACCAGGGGACCGAACACCGGGGAGCTGTTTTTT.

The chain uses TRBV10-3 and TRBJ1-1; 11 nucleotides line up with TRBD1. CDR1 is ENHRY and CDR2 is SYGVKD in the germline V gene. The junction had 4 bases not matched to a gene; V was cut back by 9 bases and J by 1 base. There are 14 residues in the CDR3. CDR3 in amino acids: CAIGDRGTNTEAFF. The DNA of the CDR3 is TGTGCCATAGGGGACAGGGGGACGAACACTGAAGCTTTCTTT.

V gene TRBV18 combines with J gene TRBJ1-1, with D unclear. Per the germline V gene, CDR1 is KGHSH and CDR2 is LQKENI. The ends were cut back, 1 base at V and 2 bases at J, with 11 bases in the middle. The CDR3 extends over 15 amino acids. In nucleotides, the CDR3 is TGTGCCAGCTCACCACTTGCCCAATTTAACACTGAAGCTTTCTTT. This sequence encodes CASSPLAQFNTEAFF. Based on the CDR3 plus reference TRBV18 and TRBJ1-1, the full variable domain is NAGVMQNPRHLVRRRGQEARLRCSPMKGHSHVYWYRQLPEEGLKFMVYLQKENIIDESGMPKERFSAEFPKEGPSILRIQQVVRGDSAAYFCASSPLAQFNTEAFFGQGTRLTVV.

The CDR3, as DNA: TGCGCCAGCAGCCAAGATAGGGGGCCTAGGCAGTTCTTC. This encodes CASSQDRGPRQFF. The gene calls are TRBV4-1 and TRBJ2-1, with 7 bases aligning to TRBD1. The CDR3 contains 13 residues. J gave up 12 bases and V 0 bases, and 5 bases lay outside the gene matches. Germline V gene data show CDR1 as MGHRA and CDR2 as YSYEKL.

The CDR3 nucleotides read TGTGCCAGCAGCGCGGCTAGCGGGGCCTACAATGAGCAGTTCTTC. Translating it yields CASSAASGAYNEQFF. The genes are TRBV9 and TRBJ2-1; 9 positions agree with TRBD2. Trimming removed 3 bases from V and 2 bases from J; junction bases left unmatched: 3. The CDR3 consists of 15 residues. Germline V gene data show CDR1 as SGDLS and CDR2 as YYNGEE.

The chain joins TRBV9 to TRBJ2-2; D remains ambiguous. This CDR3 contains 15 residues. Trimming cost V 0 bases and J 1 base, with 7 bases left between them. Germline V gene sequence: CDR1 SGDLS, CDR2 YYNGEE. CDR3 amino acids: CASSVVEQNTGELFF. The CDR3 coding sequence is TGTGCCAGCAGCGTAGTAGAACAGAACACCGGGGAGCTGTTTTTT.

Regarding this clone: This same CDR3 is encoded by further DNA sequences in the sample. The chain joins TRBV28 to TRBJ1-2; D unresolved. V lost 3 bases and J 5 bases, leaving 7 bases between the germline ends. In germline, CDR1 is MDHEN, CDR2 SYDVKM. The CDR3 contains 12 residues. The CDR3 coding sequence is TGTGCCAGCAGTTTTGGCCTTTATGGCTACACCTTC. Amino acids: CASSFGLYGYTF.

The genes are TRBV7-2 and TRBJ1-2; the D is unclear. V was clipped by 2 bases and J by 7 bases, with 8 bases between them. The CDR3 extends over 12 amino acids. Germline V gene sequence: CDR1 SGHTA, CDR2 FQGNSA. In nucleotides, the CDR3 is TGTGCCAGCAGCTTAATTCTCGGTGGCTACACCTTC. Translation gives CASSLILGGYTF. Drawing the rest from reference TRBV7-2 and TRBJ1-2, the complete variable domain is GAGVSQSPSNKVTEKGKDVELRCDPISGHTALYWYRQSLGQGLEFLIYFQGNSAPDKSGLPSDRFSAERTGGSVSTLTIQRTQQEDSAVYLCASSLILGGYTFGSGTRLTVV.

The V call is TRBV30, the J call TRBJ1-5; D ambiguous. Germline V CDR1 and CDR2: GTSNPN, SVGIG (reference sequence). Trimming removed 0 bases at V and 1 base at J, with 10 bases between. This CDR3 is 15 amino acids long. CDR3 DNA: TGTGCCTGGAGTGTTAATGGTGGGAGCAATCAGCCCCAGCATTTT. Its translation: CAWSVNGGSNQPQHF.

The chain recombines TRBV5-1 with TRBJ2-5, with TRBD2 as a possible D gene (6 bases). The V gene's germline CDR1 is SGHRS and CDR2 YFSETQ. The CDR3 totals 14 residues. The V end lost 3 bases, the J end lost 4 bases, and 13 bases lay between the germline ends. The CDR3 DNA follows: TGCGCCAGCAGCTCAACTTCTAGCGTAGAGACCCAGTACTTC. Protein product: CASSSTSSVETQYF. The entire variable domain, with the rest obtained from reference TRBV5-1 and TRBJ2-5, is as follows: KAGVTQTPRYLIKTRGQQVTLSCSPISGHRSVSWYQQTPGQGLQFLFEYFSETQRNKGNFPGRFSGRQFSNSRSEMNVSTLELGDSALYLCASSSTSSVETQYFGPGTRLLVL.

This chain uses TRBV7-9 with TRBJ1-2, with 8 bases aligning to TRBD1. The CDR3 length is 14 residues. The ends lost 5 bases at V and 8 bases at J; junction bases unmatched: 10. Germline V gene data show CDR1 as SEHNR and CDR2 as FQNEAQ (reference sequence). Here the CDR3 reads CASSPQGTGQGYTF. CDR3 in DNA: TGTGCCAGCAGCCCCCAAGGGACAGGTCAGGGCTACACCTTC.

The chain joins TRBV6-1 to TRBJ2-7, with a possible D match to TRBD2 (5 bases). The germline V gene has CDR1 MNHNS and CDR2 SASEGT. V was shortened by 5 bases and J by 9 bases, with 11 bases between the two germline ends. This CDR3 comprises 11 residues. This CDR3 reads CASSWAEVQYF. The CDR3 DNA sequence: TGTGCCAGCAGTTGGGCGGAGGTGCAGTACTTC.

This chain uses TRBV28 with TRBJ1-5; 7 bases align to TRBD1. Per germline, CDR1 MDHEN and CDR2 SYDVKM. With V trimmed by 8 bases and J by 7 bases, 5 bases remained unmatched. The CDR3 has 12 residues. The CDR3 is CASGTGAQPQHF. Written as DNA, the CDR3 is TGTGCCAGCGGAACAGGGGCGCAGCCCCAGCATTTT.

The chain couples TRBV19 to TRBJ1-2; 10 nucleotides align to TRBD1. The CDR3 runs to 16 residues. CDR1 is LNHDA, CDR2 SQIVND, per germline (reference sequence). V dropped 3 bases and J dropped 7; count of bases not matched to a gene: 11. The CDR3 is CASSMVGTGALFGYTF. For the CDR3, the DNA is TGTGCCAGTAGTATGGTAGGGACAGGGGCGCTGTTTGGCTACACCTTC. The complete variable domain, with remaining parts taken from reference TRBV19 and TRBJ1-2, reads DGGITQSPKYLFRKEGQNVTLSCEQNLNHDAMYWYRQDPGQGLRLIYYSQIVNDFQKGDIAEGYSVSREKKESFPLTVTSAQKNPTAFYLCASSMVGTGALFGYTFGSGTRLTVV.

The chain has TRBV2 and TRBJ1-1, with D uncertain. The germline V and J ends were trimmed by 7 bases and 1 base, with 4 bases remaining between them. The CDR3 is 11 amino acids. Germline V gene lookup returns CDR1 SNHLY and CDR2 FYNNEI. CDR3 DNA sequence: TGTGCCAGCACCAGGAACACTGAAGCTTTCTTT. Its protein is CASTRNTEAFF.